The rows below give T cell receptor beta chains drawn from one sample of a study of STAT5B mutations in CD4+ large granular lymphocyte leukemia. The assay was immunoSEQ multiplex PCR, and TCRdb's table has in-frame clones only and misses some. The table shows nearly 35,000 clones, with nearly 90% occurring only once. Sequences were obtained from CD4+ T cells from blood buffy coats. Receptors originate from a human donor in good health. CDR3s include the opening cysteine and the closing phenylalanine or tryptophan. The D gene is left open where the match is weak. A clone size is listed for some rows: how often the clone was seen (once, few, many), or a class if it is expanded.

J gene | V gene | clone size | D gene | CDR3 DNA | CDR3 protein
TRBJ1-3 | TRBV18 | . | . | TGTGCCAGCTCACCAGTGAAGACAGACCTTATGAACACCATATATTTT | CASSPVKTDLMNTIYF
TRBJ2-7 | TRBV7-2 | . | . | TGTGCCAGCAGCTTAGACAGCTCCTATACCTACGAGCAGTACTTC | CASSLDSSYTYEQYF
TRBJ1-2 | TRBV12-5 | . | . | TGCGCTAGTGGCTCTGACACAAACTATGGCTACACCTTC | CASGSDTNYGYTF
TRBJ2-7 | TRBV5-5 | . | . | TGTGCCAGCAGCTTTCGGGACATAGGTACCTACGAGCAGTACTTC | CASSFRDIGTYEQYF
TRBJ2-7 | TRBV28 | . | TRBD1 | TGTGCCAGCAGTGACCAGACAGGGGGATTTGACGAGCAGTACTTC | CASSDQTGGFDEQYF
TRBJ2-1 | TRBV5-1 | . | TRBD1 | TGCGCCAGCAGCCCGGACAGGGGGCCCTATGAGCAGTTCTTC | CASSPDRGPYEQFF
TRBJ1-3 | TRBV10-3 | . | . | TGTGCCAGCCGGGACCCTGGCTCTGGAAACACCATATATTTT | CASRDPGSGNTIYF
TRBJ1-2 | TRBV6-5 | . | . | TGTGCCAGCAGTTACCTAGGGGATGGCTACACCTTC | CASSYLGDGYTF
TRBJ1-4 | TRBV12-2 | . | . | TGTGCAAGTCGCTTAGGGGGGATTCCAACTAATGAAAAACTGTTTTTT | CASRLGGIPTNEKLFF
TRBJ2-3 | TRBV25-1 | . | . | TGTGCCAGCAGTGAATGGGCGCAAACAGATACGCAGTATTTT | CASSEWAQTDTQYF
TRBJ1-1 | TRBV6-5 | . | . | TGTGCCAGTAGCCCCGGACGGATGAACACTGAAGCTTTCTTT | CASSPGRMNTEAFF
TRBJ1-3 | TRBV4-3 | . | . | TGCGCCAGCAGCCAAGAGCCGCGCAGGACTGGAAACACCATATATTTT | CASSQEPRRTGNTIYF
TRBJ2-1 | TRBV5-1 | . | TRBD2 | TGCGCCAGCAGCTTCGGGGGGGGTTCCTACAATGAGCAGTTCTTC | CASSFGGGSYNEQFF
TRBJ1-5 | TRBV11-2 | . | . | TGTGCCAGCAGCTTAGATTATGTAGAGCCCCAGCATTTT | CASSLDYVEPQHF
TRBJ1-2 | TRBV5-1 | once | TRBD1 | TGCGCCAGCACCCGGACAGGGGGGGAGGTGGATGGCTACACCTTC | CASTRTGGEVDGYTF
TRBJ2-6 | TRBV28 | . | TRBD2 | TGTGCCAGCAGTTTATTCCTAGCGGGGAGCTCTGGGGCCAACGTCCTGACTTTC | CASSLFLAGSSGANVLTF
TRBJ1-1 | TRBV28 | . | . | TGTGCCAGCAGGGGGAGGGAGGCTGAAGCTTTCTTT | CASRGREAEAFF
TRBJ2-5 | TRBV19 | once | TRBD1 | TGTGCCAGTAGTCAAACAGGGGGCTATGAGACCCAGTACTTC | CASSQTGGYETQYF
TRBJ2-5 | TRBV5-6 | few | . | TGTGCCAGCAGCTCGGCGGGGACCCAGTACTTC | CASSSAGTQYF
TRBJ1-1 | TRBV29-1 | . | TRBD1 | TGCAGCACCTCTGGCGGGAGGGGGCGCGAATTGAACACTGAAGCTTTCTTT | CSTSGGRGRELNTEAFF
TRBJ2-3 | TRBV7-2 | . | TRBD1 | TGTGCCAGCAGCTACAACAGGGGAGATACGCAGTATTTT | CASSYNRGDTQYF
TRBJ2-7 | TRBV7-2 | once | . | TGTGCCAGCAGCTTAGTAGGACACGCGGGCGAGCAGTACTTC | CASSLVGHAGEQYF
TRBJ2-2 | TRBV5-6 | once | TRBD1 | TGTGCCAGCAACTACAGGGGGCGTAGGACCGGGGAGCTGTTTTTT | CASNYRGRRTGELFF
TRBJ2-5 | TRBV2 | . | . | TGTGCCAGCGGGGCAGAAGAGACCCAGTACTTC | CASGAEETQYF
TRBJ1-2 | TRBV28 | . | . | TGTGCCAGCAGTTTATCCCCGTTAAGGGGCTACACCTTC | CASSLSPLRGYTF
TRBJ2-1 | TRBV5-1 | . | TRBD2 | TGCGCCAGCAGCTCTGTCCCTAGCGGGGTTCTCCGTGAGCAGTTCTTC | CASSSVPSGVLREQFF
TRBJ2-2 | TRBV6-5 | once | . | TGTGCCAGCAGTTACTCAGGGGGGAACACCGGGGAGCTGTTTTTT | CASSYSGGNTGELFF
TRBJ1-1 | TRBV19 | . | . | TGTGCCAGTAGTATAGGGGAGAGCATGAACACTGAAGCTTTCTTT | CASSIGESMNTEAFF
TRBJ2-2 | TRBV28 | . | . | TGTGCCAGCAGTTCGTCGACCAGTGCGGTCACCGGGGAGCTGTTTTTT | CASSSSTSAVTGELFF
TRBJ2-1 | TRBV28 | . | TRBD1 | TGTGCCAGCAGCCCACCCCGACAGGGCTTGGGGGAGCAGTTCTTC | CASSPPRQGLGEQFF
TRBJ1-5 | TRBV11-2 | . | . | TGTGCCAGCAGCTTAGGAAGTCGGCAGCCCCAGCATTTT | CASSLGSRQPQHF
TRBJ2-3 | TRBV6-5 | . | . | TGTGCCAGCAGTTACTCGGGGGGAGACAAAGATACGCAGTATTTT | CASSYSGGDKDTQYF
TRBJ1-3 | TRBV7-9 | . | . | TGTGCCAGCAGCCCCCAGGGCTCCTCTGGAAACACCATATATTTT | CASSPQGSSGNTIYF
TRBJ1-1 | TRBV4-3 | once | . | TGCGCCAGCAGCCAAGCTGGACGTTGGGACACTGAAGCTTTCTTT | CASSQAGRWDTEAFF
TRBJ2-2 | TRBV10-3 | . | TRBD1 | TGTGCCATCAGTGAGGGACAGGACACCGGGGAGCTGTTTTTT | CAISEGQDTGELFF
TRBJ2-1 | TRBV5-1 | few | TRBD2 | TGCGCCAGCCAGACTAGCGGGGTGTACAATGAGCAGTTCTTC | CASQTSGVYNEQFF
TRBJ2-1 | TRBV10-3 | few | TRBD2 | TGTGCCATCAGTGAGTCTGTAGCGGGAGTTAGTGAGCAGTTCTTC | CAISESVAGVSEQFF
TRBJ1-2 | TRBV28 | . | . | TGTGCCAGCAGTTTCGAGGGTGGCTACACCTTC | CASSFEGGYTF
TRBJ2-5 | TRBV14 | . | . | TGTGCCAGCAGCAAAGGAGGAAAACAAGAGACCCAGTACTTC | CASSKGGKQETQYF
TRBJ2-5 | TRBV6-5 | . | TRBD2 | TGTGCCAGCAGCTCCCTCGCGGGAGTAAAGACCCAGTACTTC | CASSSLAGVKTQYF
TRBJ2-3 | TRBV25-1 | . | . | TGTGCCAGCAGTGAATTTCGGCGTAGCACAGATACGCAGTATTTT | CASSEFRRSTDTQYF
TRBJ2-2 | TRBV2 | . | . | TGTGCCAGTCGGTACACCGGGGAGCTGTTTTTT | CASRYTGELFF
TRBJ2-7 | TRBV6-5 | . | TRBD2 | TGTGCCAGCAGTTGGGGGACTAGCGGGCTCTCCTACGAGCAGTACTTC | CASSWGTSGLSYEQYF
TRBJ2-3 | TRBV7-8 | . | . | TGTGCCAGTTCAAGATACCAGCGGACAGATACGCAGTATTTT | CASSRYQRTDTQYF
TRBJ1-1 | TRBV5-6 | . | . | TGTGCCAGCAGCTCACCCGTCGGCACCTTCACTGAAGCTTTCTTT | CASSSPVGTFTEAFF
TRBJ1-1 | TRBV27 | . | . | TGTGCCAGCAGTTTTGGTAGGGGGTTAGAAGCTTTCTTT | CASSFGRGLEAFF
TRBJ1-1 | TRBV11-3 | . | . | TGTGCCAGCAGCTTAAACCAGGCGGCCACTGAAGCTTTCTTT | CASSLNQAATEAFF
TRBJ2-2 | TRBV5-6 | once | . | TGTGCCAGCAGCTTGATTAGTGGGACCGGGGAGCTGTTTTTT | CASSLISGTGELFF
TRBJ2-1 | TRBV7-2 | . | . | TGTGCCAGCAGCTTAAGTAGCGCCTACAATGAGCAGTTCTTC | CASSLSSAYNEQFF
TRBJ2-7 | TRBV27 | . | TRBD2 | TGTGCCAGCAGTTTAGCCGGGACTAGAGTCGAGCAGTACTTC | CASSLAGTRVEQYF
TRBJ2-1 | TRBV2 | . | TRBD1 | TGTGCCAGCAGTGGGGACAGGGGTTCCTACAATGAGCAGTTCTTC | CASSGDRGSYNEQFF
TRBJ1-3 | TRBV6-5 | . | . | TGTGCCAGCAGTTACGATGCAGGCTCCTCTGGAAACACCATATATTTT | CASSYDAGSSGNTIYF
TRBJ1-4 | TRBV7-9 | . | . | TGTGCCAGCAGCGTAGGGACGATCAATGAAAAACTGTTTTTT | CASSVGTINEKLFF
TRBJ2-2 | TRBV11-3 | . | . | TGTGCCAGCAGCCCACGAGGAGGTAGCACCGGGGAGCTGTTTTTT | CASSPRGGSTGELFF
TRBJ2-1 | TRBV7-9 | . | . | TGTGCCAGCAGCTTAGATCATGAGCAGTTCTTC | CASSLDHEQFF